The clone carrying this T cell receptor (beta chain) showed up just a few times. The antigen is unknown. This sample is part of a study of cytomegalovirus exposure and HLA in healthy donors. The study, taken as a whole, reports: Links to common viral pathogens appeared, in a later analysis, for several of the most significant clusters. The majority of CMV-associated TCR beta chains were reported as apparently HLA-restricted in a later analysis.

The CDR3 consists of 14 residues. Trimming at V came to 4 bases and at J to 7 bases, leaving 7 bases not matched to a gene. Germline V gene lookup returns CDR1 SGHVS and CDR2 FNYEAQ. PCR employed 60 Vbeta and 13 Jbeta primers. The assay was immunoSEQ multiplex PCR, and TCRdb's table has in-frame clones only and misses some. Counted here are tens of thousands of clones, less than 85% occurring once; the ten biggest clones make up 2.1%. This TCR derives from a man between 18 and 35 years old in good health and CMV-seronegative. The specimen was PBMCs. The V gene is TRBV7-6, the J gene TRBJ2-1; the match to TRBD2 covers 7 bases. The CDR3 nucleotides are TGTGCCAGCAGCTCTACCCCGGGGGGTAATGAGCAGTTCTTC. It yields the protein CASSSTPGGNEQFF.